A selection of T cell receptor beta chains follows, all from one sample in a study of CD8 T cells in Susac syndrome. TCRdb recomputed calls from the immunoSEQ multiplex PCR reads with MiXCR, one row per CDR3 protein. The profile shows around 230,000 distinct CDR3 sequences, 96% of them singletons. Sequencing was carried out using CD4+ T cells from PBMCs. Receptors originate from a human donor with Susac syndrome. Both conserved end residues are part of each CDR3. A D gene is named only where the DNA matches it firmly. Where a row states a size, it is once, few, many or the class of an expanded clone; other rows omit it.

j_call,clone_size,v_call,d_call,cdr3_nt,cdr3_aa
TRBJ1-1,NA,TRBV28,TRBD1,TGTGCCAGCATCCCCGGGACAGCGGGGACTGAAGCTTTCTTT,CASIPGTAGTEAFF
TRBJ1-1,NA,TRBV12-3/TRBV12-4,NA,TGTGCCAGCAGCCTCCTGACGGATGAAGCTTTCTTT,CASSLLTDEAFF
TRBJ2-7,NA,TRBV5-4,TRBD1,TGTGCCAGCAGTTTCACCCCCGGGACAGGGTTCTCCTACGAGCAGTACTTC,CASSFTPGTGFSYEQYF
TRBJ1-2,once,TRBV12-3/TRBV12-4,NA,TGTGCCAGTTGCCCTAGGACAGCCCCCTGGGACTACACCTTC,CASCPRTAPWDYTF
TRBJ2-3,NA,TRBV29-1,NA,TGCAGCGCTCAGGCAAAAGATACGCAGTATTTT,CSAQAKDTQYF
TRBJ2-2,NA,TRBV9,NA,TGTGCCAGCAGCGTAGATTTGGGAGCGGCCGGGGAGCTGTTTTTT,CASSVDLGAAGELFF
TRBJ1-2,NA,TRBV30,NA,TGTGCCTCCCGGACGGGCAGCTATGGCTACACCTTC,CASRTGSYGYTF
TRBJ2-2,once,TRBV5-1,NA,TGCGCCAGCAGCTTCAGGGCGGTCGGGGAGCTGTTTTTT,CASSFRAVGELFF
TRBJ2-2,NA,TRBV4-1,TRBD2,TGCGCCAGCAGCCCTCGGGGGAGGGAGGCCTTCGGGGAGCTGTTTTTT,CASSPRGREAFGELFF
TRBJ2-7,NA,TRBV28,NA,TGTGCCAGCAGTTTAGAACTTCCCTACGAGCAGTACTTC,CASSLELPYEQYF
TRBJ1-5,NA,TRBV20-1,TRBD1,TGCAGTGCTAGAGAGGGGGGGGCACAGGGGGCATTCCAGCCCCAGCATTTT,CSAREGGAQGAFQPQHF
TRBJ2-1,once,TRBV13,NA,TGTGCCAGCAGCTTAGATCCGATTACCTACAATGAGCAGTTCTTC,CASSLDPITYNEQFF
TRBJ2-5,NA,TRBV9,TRBD2,TGTGCCAGCAGCGTAAGAATTCTGCGGGAGTTGGTGTGGGAGACCCAGTACTTC,CASSVRILRELVWETQYF
TRBJ2-1,NA,TRBV5-1,TRBD2,TGCGCCAGCAGCAGGGACTACGGTGAGCAGTTCTTC,CASSRDYGEQFF
TRBJ1-2,NA,TRBV30,TRBD1,TGTGCCTGGACCAGGAAGGGACAGGGGTCCCAAAACTATGGCTACACCTTC,CAWTRKGQGSQNYGYTF
TRBJ2-1,NA,TRBV11-2,NA,TGTGCCAGCAGCTTACCTCTAGGCAATGAGCAGTTCTTC,CASSLPLGNEQFF
TRBJ2-1,NA,TRBV9,NA,TGTGCCAGCACTGGGCATAGCGGACTCTACAATGAGCAGTTCTTC,CASTGHSGLYNEQFF
TRBJ1-5,once,TRBV12-3/TRBV12-4,NA,TGTGCCAGCAGTCCCTGGTCCCCGCAGGACAATCAGCCCCAGCATTTT,CASSPWSPQDNQPQHF
TRBJ2-3,once,TRBV30,NA,TGTGCCTGGAGCCTCCTTTTTGAGCGTACGCAGTATTTT,CAWSLLFERTQYF
TRBJ1-1,NA,TRBV3-1,NA,TGTGCCAGCAGCCAAGAAACAGGTGAAGCTTTCTTT,CASSQETGEAFF
TRBJ1-1,NA,TRBV20-1,NA,TGCAGTGCTAGAGATGGACGGGGGATGAACACTGAAGCTTTCTTT,CSARDGRGMNTEAFF
TRBJ2-3,NA,TRBV7-6,NA,TGTGCCAGCAGCTCTACAGGAGCCACAGATACGCAGTATTTT,CASSSTGATDTQYF
TRBJ2-3,NA,TRBV9,NA,TGTGCCAGCAGTACGGGACCCAGCGGCGGAGATACGCAGTATTTT,CASSTGPSGGDTQYF
TRBJ1-3,NA,TRBV20-1,NA,TGCAGTGCTAGAGCTGTAAACTCTGGAAACACCATATATTTT,CSARAVNSGNTIYF
TRBJ1-2,NA,TRBV15,TRBD1,TGTGCCACCAGCAGAGATATGGACAGGGTTGAAGGCTACACCTTC,CATSRDMDRVEGYTF
TRBJ2-1,NA,TRBV28,NA,TGTGCCAGCAGTGCCCTACTAGCACCCACCTACAATGAGCAGTTCTTC,CASSALLAPTYNEQFF
TRBJ1-1,NA,TRBV7-2,NA,TGTGCCAGCAGCGTCAGAGGAGCCTTGAACACTGAAGCTTTCTTT,CASSVRGALNTEAFF